Following are 22 T cell receptor beta chains from one sample sequenced in a study of CD8 T cells in ankylosing spondylitis. Study observations and caveats: Within ankylosing spondylitis blood, a TCR beta motif made up of several highly homologous variants appeared to be characteristic.

These receptors' targets are unknown. One entry per CDR3 protein, called by TCRdb with MiXCR from the 5' RACE reads. Of over 450,000 distinct CDR3 sequences listed, roughly an eighth were seen once; the top ten hold approximately 7%. Input material: blood, either unsorted or a sorted T cell fraction (not recorded which). The receptors derive from a male donor with ankylosing spondylitis.

The gene calls are TRBV20-1 and TRBJ2-7, with TRBD2 as a possible D gene (6 bases). The germline CDR1 and CDR2 sequences are DFQATT and SNEGSKA (reference sequence). V was pared by 1 base and J by 3 bases, with 16 bases between. There are 15 residues in the CDR3. CDR3 in DNA: TGCAGTGCTAGAGTCTCACGGGACTTTGACTACGAGCAGTACTTC. This translates into CSARVSRDFDYEQYF.

This clonotype was counted only a few times. The chain links TRBV5-1 to TRBJ2-1; maybe TRBD2 (6 bases). Trimming stripped 6 bases from V and 10 bases from J, with 20 bases between. The CDR3 extends over 14 amino acids. The germline gives CDR1 SGHRS, CDR2 YFSETQ. CDR3 sequence reads: CASIDLAGSSEQFF. CDR3 coding DNA: TGCGCCAGCATCGATCTGGCGGGATCTAGCGAGCAGTTCTTC.

This clonotype came up a few times. CDR3 sequence: CASIRDRARTDTQYF. The CDR3 DNA reads as TGTGCCAGCATCCGGGACAGGGCCCGCACAGATACGCAGTATTTT. The V call is TRBV6-2 or TRBV6-3, the J call TRBJ2-3; 9 bases agree with TRBD1. The length of the CDR3 is 15 residues. CDR1 MNHEY and CDR2 SVGEGT come from the germline V gene. The ends lost 7 bases at V and 1 base at J; junction bases unmatched: 6.

The V gene is TRBV20-1, the J gene TRBJ2-4, with TRBD2 identical over 7 bases. The V segment lost 7 bases and the J segment 6 bases; nucleotides outside the gene matches: 6. CDR3 length: 12 residues. Germline CDR1 is DFQATT and CDR2 is SNEGSKA (reference sequence). CDR3 protein: CSVWAGVNIQYF. CDR3 DNA sequence: TGCAGTGTCTGGGCGGGAGTAAACATTCAGTACTTC.

This clonotype was detected many times. J is TRBJ1-5 and V is TRBV19; 8 bases align to TRBD1. The germline V gene has CDR1 LNHDA and CDR2 SQIVND (reference sequence). The CDR3 spans 14 residues. V gave up 4 bases and J gave up 7 bases; unmatched junction bases: 6. CDR3 bases: TGTGCCAGTAGTACCCAGGGGGCTGGGCAGCCCCAGCATTTT. Its translation: CASSTQGAGQPQHF.

This chain connects TRBV20-1 to TRBJ2-1; D may be TRBD2 (6 bases). Germline CDR1 and CDR2: DFQATT and SNEGSKA (reference sequence). The ends were cut back, 3 bases at V and 2 bases at J, with 17 bases in the middle. The CDR3 extends over 16 amino acids. The CDR3 loop is CSASLGTLTTYNEQFF. The CDR3 coding sequence is TGCAGTGCTAGTCTCGGGACTCTAACAACCTACAATGAGCAGTTCTTC.

This clonotype was seen ten or more times. The rearrangement links TRBV10-3 to TRBJ1-2, with 8 nucleotides matching TRBD1. V lost 6 bases, J lost 6 bases, and 12 bases stayed unmatched. The CDR3 loop spans 15 amino acids. Per germline, CDR1 ENHRY and CDR2 SYGVKD. CDR3 loop: CAIRMGGTGENGYTF. The CDR3 DNA sequence: TGTGCCATCAGGATGGGGGGGACAGGCGAAAATGGCTACACCTTC.

Ten or more counts support this clonotype. V usage is TRBV11-3 and J usage is TRBJ2-1; weak D call: TRBD1 (7 bases). V gave up 1 base and J gave up 1 base, with 11 bases separating them. The CDR3 length is 16 residues. Per germline, CDR1 SGHNT and CDR2 YENEEA. The chain's CDR3 is CASSLGAGGSYNEQFF. The CDR3 DNA reads as TGTGCCAGCAGCTTAGGGGCAGGGGGGTCCTACAATGAGCAGTTCTTC.

The rearrangement links TRBV25-1 to TRBJ1-1; D not resolved. V lost 1 base, J lost 6 bases, and 12 bases lay in between. The germline CDR1 and CDR2 sequences are MGHDK and SYGVNS. The CDR3 extends over 14 amino acids. As DNA, the CDR3 is TGTGCCAGCAGTGAATTGAACCGGAGGTCTGAAGCTTTCTTT. Translating it yields CASSELNRRSEAFF.

This clonotype was seen at least ten times. V usage is TRBV5-1 and J usage is TRBJ1-2; TRBD1 is a possible D gene (5 bases). Deletions cut 3 bases from V and 0 bases from J, with 9 bases between. Germline CDR1 and CDR2: SGHRS and YFSETQ. The CDR3 loop spans 14 amino acids. The CDR3 DNA reads as TGCGCCAGCAGCTCGTCGGGGGCTAACTATGGCTACACCTTC. Translation gives CASSSSGANYGYTF.

V and J are TRBV24-1 and TRBJ2-3; a possible D gene is TRBD2 (6 bases). V lost 8 bases and J 6 bases, leaving 14 bases between the germline ends. There are 13 residues in the CDR3. Germline assignment: CDR1 KGHDR and CDR2 SFDVKD. The DNA for the CDR3 is TGTGCCACCATGGGACTCGCCGTGGATACGCAGTATTTT. It codes for CATMGLAVDTQYF.

This clonotype showed up just a few times. The rearrangement joins TRBV5-1 to TRBJ2-5, with 15 bases lining up with TRBD2. CDR3 length: 18 amino acids. The germline V gene encodes CDR1 SGHRS and CDR2 YFSETQ. Unmatched junction bases numbered 12, after V lost 4 bases and J lost 5 bases. The CDR3 coding sequence is TGCGCCAGCAGCCAAGGACTAGCGGGAGGGCCTCGTCGGGAGACCCAGTACTTC. It translates to CASSQGLAGGPRRETQYF.

This clonotype was observed many times. The chain has TRBV2 and TRBJ1-2; 9 bases fit TRBD1. The CDR3 is made up of 15 amino acids. CDR1 and CDR2 (germline): SNHLY, FYNNEI. Unmatched junction bases numbered 8, after V lost 5 bases and J lost 4 bases. The CDR3 reads CASSPQGQGLYGYTF. The DNA for the CDR3 is TGTGCCAGCAGTCCCCAAGGACAGGGGCTCTATGGCTACACCTTC.

The chain links TRBV5-8 to TRBJ2-3; D call uncertain. CDR3 length equals 12 residues. Germline V lookup: CDR1 SGHTS, CDR2 YDEGEE. Trimming removed 4 bases from V and 7 bases from J, with 10 bases in between. DNA of the CDR3: TGTGCCAGCAGCCCCGCGGCCTATACGCAGTATTTT. The encoded protein is CASSPAAYTQYF.

This clonotype was observed a handful of times. The rearrangement joins TRBV5-1 to TRBJ2-1; D is ambiguous. The CDR3 sequence is 14 residues long. Trimming cost V 0 bases and J 5 bases, with 9 bases left between them. Germline values: CDR1 SGHRS, CDR2 YFSETQ. The CDR3 loop reads CASSLGSFDNEQFF. For the CDR3, the DNA is TGCGCCAGCAGCTTGGGGTCTTTCGACAATGAGCAGTTCTTC.

The CDR3 loop reads CATSRLPPFAGELFF. CDR3 nucleotide sequence: TGTGCCACCAGCAGACTCCCGCCATTCGCCGGGGAGCTGTTTTTT. The chain employs TRBV15 and TRBJ2-2; D is undetermined. Looked up from germline, CDR1 is LNHNV and CDR2 is YYDKDF (reference sequence). V was trimmed by 2 bases and J by 6 bases, leaving 13 bases between them. The CDR3 runs to 15 residues. The full variable domain, with the rest looked up from reference TRBV15 and TRBJ2-2, is DAMVIQNPRYQVTQFGKPVTLSCSQTLNHNVMYWYQQKSSQAPKLLFHYYDKDFNNEADTPDNFQSRRPNTSFCFLDIRSPGLGDTAMYLCATSRLPPFAGELFFGEGSRLTVL.

This clonotype showed up many times. The J gene is TRBJ1-2, the V gene TRBV20-1; tentative D call: TRBD1 (5 bases). CDR3 length: 15 residues. Germline values: CDR1 DFQATT, CDR2 SNEGSKA (reference sequence). Trimming took off 5 bases at V and 4 bases at J, with 20 bases between the two ends. CDR3 nucleotide sequence: TGCAGTGCTCTCTATCGGGTGGGAGGGACCTATGGCTACACCTTC. It codes for CSALYRVGGTYGYTF.

The chain employs TRBV20-1 and TRBJ2-5, with TRBD2 identical over 9 bases. V trimming: 5 bases; J trimming: 1 base; junction bases outside the gene matches: 8. CDR1 and CDR2 from the germline V gene are DFQATT and SNEGSKA (reference sequence). CDR3 length equals 15 residues. This CDR3 reads CSACPSSGTQETQYF. DNA for the CDR3: TGCAGTGCTTGCCCCTCTAGCGGGACCCAAGAGACCCAGTACTTC.

This chain links TRBV12-3 or TRBV12-4 with TRBJ2-3; D possibly corresponds to TRBD1 (6 bases). V gave up 4 bases and J gave up 0 bases, with 8 bases separating them. CDR3 length equals 14 residues. CDR3 DNA sequence: TGTGCCAGCAGTTCAGGGGACAGCACAGATACGCAGTATTTT. It yields the protein CASSSGDSTDTQYF.

The gene calls are TRBV5-1 and TRBJ2-2; unclear D gene. The germline V gene has CDR1 SGHRS and CDR2 YFSETQ. The CDR3 totals 15 residues. Trimming pared 0 bases from V and 4 bases from J, leaving 10 bases between. The CDR3 protein is CASSLERTFTGELFF. As DNA, the CDR3 is TGCGCCAGCAGCTTGGAAAGGACCTTCACCGGGGAGCTGTTTTTT.

This clonotype showed up just a few times. The chain joins TRBV6-5 to TRBJ2-5; D tentatively fits TRBD1 or TRBD2 (5 bases each). The ends were cut back, 2 bases at V and 5 bases at J, with 12 bases in the middle. This CDR3 region has 14 residues. Germline-derived CDR1 and CDR2 are MNHEY and SVGAGI. CDR3 DNA sequence: TGTGCCAGCAGTTACGCGAGGGGCTACGAGACCCAGTACTTC. Translated: CASSYARGYETQYF.

This clonotype has at least ten counts. The CDR3 sequence: CASREGGANTEAFF. The CDR3, as DNA: TGTGCCAGCAGGGAGGGAGGGGCGAACACTGAAGCTTTCTTT. The chain recombines TRBV25-1 with TRBJ1-1; a possible D gene is TRBD1 (5 bases). The CDR3 extends over 14 amino acids. CDR1 is MGHDK, CDR2 SYGVNS, per germline. V dropped 6 bases and J dropped 1 base, with 12 bases sitting between them.